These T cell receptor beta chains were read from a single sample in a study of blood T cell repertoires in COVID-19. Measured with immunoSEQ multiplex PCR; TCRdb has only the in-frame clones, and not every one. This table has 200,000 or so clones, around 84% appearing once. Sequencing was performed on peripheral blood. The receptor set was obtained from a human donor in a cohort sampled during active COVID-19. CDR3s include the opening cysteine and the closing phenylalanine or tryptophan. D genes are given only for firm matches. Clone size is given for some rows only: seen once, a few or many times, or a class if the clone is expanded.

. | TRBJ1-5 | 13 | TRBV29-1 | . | TGCAGCGTTCTAGTGGGAGGCAATCAGCCCCAGCATTTT | CSVLVGGNQPQHF
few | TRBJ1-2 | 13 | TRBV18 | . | TGTGCCAGCTCACCATCCCAGAACTATGGCTACACCTTC | CASSPSQNYGYTF
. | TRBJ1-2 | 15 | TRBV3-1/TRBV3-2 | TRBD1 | TGTGCCAGCAGCCCTTGGACAGGGGAGAACTATGGCTACACCTTC | CASSPWTGENYGYTF
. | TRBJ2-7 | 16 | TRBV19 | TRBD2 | TGTGCCAGTAGCAGTATTATACCGGGACCGGGGGGCGAGCAGTACTTC | CASSSIIPGPGGEQYF
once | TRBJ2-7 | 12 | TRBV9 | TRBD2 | TGTGCCAGCAGCCCCGGGGGGTACGAGCAGTACTTC | CASSPGGYEQYF
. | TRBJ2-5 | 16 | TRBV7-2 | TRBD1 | TGTGCCAGCAGCTTAGTCGGCAGGGGGTGGCGAGAGACCCAGTACTTC | CASSLVGRGWRETQYF
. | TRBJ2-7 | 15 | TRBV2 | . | TGTGCCAGCAGTGAAAAAGGGCGGGGAGCCTACGAGCAGTACTTC | CASSEKGRGAYEQYF
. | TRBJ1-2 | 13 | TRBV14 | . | TGTGCCAGCAGCAAGGGAGCTAACTATGGCTACACCTTC | CASSKGANYGYTF
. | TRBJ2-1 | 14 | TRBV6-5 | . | TGTGCCAGCAGTTACGCGGGATCAAACAATGAGCAGTTCTTC | CASSYAGSNNEQFF
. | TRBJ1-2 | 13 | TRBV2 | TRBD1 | TGTGCCAGCAGTGCTGACAGGGGAGGGAGCTACACCTTC | CASSADRGGSYTF
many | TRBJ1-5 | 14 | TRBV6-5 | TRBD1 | TGTGCCAGCAGCCGGGACAGGGGGCAACAGCCCCAGCATTTT | CASSRDRGQQPQHF
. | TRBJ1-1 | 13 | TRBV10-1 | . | TGCGCCAGCAGGAGGGCGGGTAACACTGAAGCTTTCTTT | CASRRAGNTEAFF
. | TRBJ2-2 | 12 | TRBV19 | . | TGTGCCAGTAGTGAGGACTACGGGGAGCTGTTTTTT | CASSEDYGELFF
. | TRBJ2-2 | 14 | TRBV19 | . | TGTGCCAGTAGTTCCCAAATGAACACCGGGGAGCTGTTTTTT | CASSSQMNTGELFF
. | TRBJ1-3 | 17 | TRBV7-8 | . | TGTGCCAGCAGCCTCGGGAGCGGGACACACTCTGGAAACACCATATATTTT | CASSLGSGTHSGNTIYF
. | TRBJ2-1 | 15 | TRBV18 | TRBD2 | TGTGCCAGCTCACGGAACCTAGCGGGGGGGGTTGAGCAGTTCTTC | CASSRNLAGGVEQFF
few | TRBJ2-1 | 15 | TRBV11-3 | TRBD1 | TGTGCCAGCAGCTTGGGACAGGACGATTACAATGAGCAGTTCTTC | CASSLGQDDYNEQFF
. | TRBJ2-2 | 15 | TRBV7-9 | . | TGTGCCAGCAGCTTAGCGGGAGCGGCGAACGGGGAGCTGTTTTTT | CASSLAGAANGELFF
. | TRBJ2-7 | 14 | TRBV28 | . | TGTGCCAGCTTCACCACAAGGGGGTTCTACGAGCAGTACTTC | CASFTTRGFYEQYF
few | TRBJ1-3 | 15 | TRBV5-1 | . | TGCGCCAGCAGCTCGATCGGGGGGGCCGGAAACACCATATATTTT | CASSSIGGAGNTIYF
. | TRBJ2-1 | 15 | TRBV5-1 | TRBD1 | TGCGCCAGCAGCTTGGGGGGGACAGGGTACAATGAGCAGTTCTTC | CASSLGGTGYNEQFF
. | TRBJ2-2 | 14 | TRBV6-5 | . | TGTGCCAGCAGTTACCGGGCGGGCCCCGGGGAGCTGTTTTTT | CASSYRAGPGELFF
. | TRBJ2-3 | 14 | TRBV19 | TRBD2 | TGTGCCAGTATTGATAGCGGGAATCTTGATACGCAGTATTTT | CASIDSGNLDTQYF
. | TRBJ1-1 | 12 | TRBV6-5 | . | TGTGCCAGCAGGCTCCCAGGGTCAGAAGCTTTCTTT | CASRLPGSEAFF
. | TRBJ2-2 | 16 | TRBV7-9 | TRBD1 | TGTGCCAGCAATAGGGGGACAGGGTCGAACACCGGGGAGCTGTTTTTT | CASNRGTGSNTGELFF
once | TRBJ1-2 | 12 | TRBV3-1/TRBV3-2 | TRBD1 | TGTGCCACCGGGACAGGGATATATGGCTACACCTTC | CATGTGIYGYTF
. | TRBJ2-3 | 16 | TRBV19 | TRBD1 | TGTGCCAGTAGTGTGGACAGGGGATATGTCACAGATACGCAGTATTTT | CASSVDRGYVTDTQYF
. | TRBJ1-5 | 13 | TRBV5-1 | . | TGCGCCAGCAGCTTGTGGGCAGGTCAGCCCCAGCATTTT | CASSLWAGQPQHF
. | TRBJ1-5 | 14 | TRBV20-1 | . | TGCAGTGCTAGTCGAGGGTCCCCCCATCAGCCCCAGCATTTT | CSASRGSPHQPQHF
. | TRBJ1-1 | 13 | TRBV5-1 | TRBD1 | TGCGCCAGCAGCCAGGACAGGGCCACTGAAGCTTTCTTT | CASSQDRATEAFF
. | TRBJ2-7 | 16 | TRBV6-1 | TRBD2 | TGTGCCAGCAGTGGAGGGGGCCTAGCGGGGGCCTACGAGCAGTACTTC | CASSGGGLAGAYEQYF
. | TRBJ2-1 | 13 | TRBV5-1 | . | TGCGCCAGCAGCTTGTCAGGGAACAATGAGCAGTTCTTC | CASSLSGNNEQFF
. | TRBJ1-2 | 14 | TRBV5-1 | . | TGCGCCAGCAGCTTACAGGGTGATAACTATGGCTACACCTTC | CASSLQGDNYGYTF
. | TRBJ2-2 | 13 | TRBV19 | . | TGTGCCAGTATGACTAGGGACACCGGGGAGCTGTTTTTT | CASMTRDTGELFF
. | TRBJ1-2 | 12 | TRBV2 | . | TGTGCCAGCTCTCAGGGAAGCGATGGCTACACCTTC | CASSQGSDGYTF
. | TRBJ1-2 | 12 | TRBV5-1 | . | TGCGCCAGCAGCTTCGAGGGCTATGGCTACACCTTC | CASSFEGYGYTF
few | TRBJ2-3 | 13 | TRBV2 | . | TGTGCCAGCAAAGGAGACCTCACAGATACGCAGTATTTT | CASKGDLTDTQYF
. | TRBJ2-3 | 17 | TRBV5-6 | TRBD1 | TGTGCCAGCAGTCCGCCCCATCCGGGACAGAACACAGATACGCAGTATTTT | CASSPPHPGQNTDTQYF
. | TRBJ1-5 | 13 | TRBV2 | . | TGTGCCAGCAGAAGGGGGGGTAATCAGCCCCAGCATTTT | CASRRGGNQPQHF
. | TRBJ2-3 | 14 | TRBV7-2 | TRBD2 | TGTGCCAGCAGCACAACTAGCGGGGAGGATACGCAGTATTTT | CASSTTSGEDTQYF
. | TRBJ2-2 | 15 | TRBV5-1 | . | TGCGCCAGCAGCTTGCAGCGGGCCTCAGCAGGGGAGCTGTTTTTT | CASSLQRASAGELFF
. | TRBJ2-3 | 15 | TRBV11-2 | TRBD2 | TGTGCCAGCCGAAACTGGGGGGGTGGCACAGATACGCAGTATTTT | CASRNWGGGTDTQYF
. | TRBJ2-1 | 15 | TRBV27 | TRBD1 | TGTGCCAGCAGTTTAAGGGGGACAGGGGTCAATGAGCAGTTCTTC | CASSLRGTGVNEQFF
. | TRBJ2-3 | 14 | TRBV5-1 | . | TGCGCCAGCAGCTTGGAGGGGGGCACAGATACGCAGTATTTT | CASSLEGGTDTQYF
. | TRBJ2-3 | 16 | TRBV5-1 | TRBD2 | TGCGCCAGCAGCTTGGGTGAGATCGGGGGGACAGATACGCAGTATTTT | CASSLGEIGGTDTQYF
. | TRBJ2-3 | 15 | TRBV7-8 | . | TGTGCCAGCAGCTTAAGGGGGAATACCGATACTACGCAGTATTTT | CASSLRGNTDTTQYF
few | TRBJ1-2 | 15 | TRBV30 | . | TGTGCCTCCCGGGAGGGGGGGGAACCTAGGGGAGGCTACACCTTC | CASREGGEPRGGYTF
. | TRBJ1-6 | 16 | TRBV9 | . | TGTGCCAGCAGCGTAGATCGGCCCGGGCAGGGTTCACCCCTCCACTTT | CASSVDRPGQGSPLHF
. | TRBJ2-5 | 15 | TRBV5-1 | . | TGCGCCAGCAGCTTGAGAGACTCGCCGAAGGAGGGCCAGTACTTC | CASSLRDSPKEGQYF
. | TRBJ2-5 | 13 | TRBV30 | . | TGTGCCTGGAGTGTGCACTTCCAAGAGACCCAGTACTTC | CAWSVHFQETQYF
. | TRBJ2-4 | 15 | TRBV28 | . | TGTGCCAGCAGGGACACGGTTCGGGCCAAAAACATTCAGTACTTC | CASRDTVRAKNIQYF
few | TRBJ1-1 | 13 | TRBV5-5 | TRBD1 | TGTGCCAGCAGCCCGGGGACAGGGGGAAAAGCTTTCTTT | CASSPGTGGKAFF
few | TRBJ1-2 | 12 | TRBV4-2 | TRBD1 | TGTGCCAGCAGCCAGCAGGGGGTGGGCTACACCTTC | CASSQQGVGYTF
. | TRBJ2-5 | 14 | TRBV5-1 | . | TGCGCCAGCAGCTTGAGACAGAGTCAAGAGACCCAGTACTTC | CASSLRQSQETQYF
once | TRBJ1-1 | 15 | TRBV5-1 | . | TGCGCCAGCAGCTTGGCACAGAGTGGTAACACTGAAGCTTTCTTT | CASSLAQSGNTEAFF
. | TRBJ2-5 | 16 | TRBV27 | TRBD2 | TGTGCCAGCAGTTTATCGATCGGGGGGATTGGGGAGACCCAGTACTTC | CASSLSIGGIGETQYF
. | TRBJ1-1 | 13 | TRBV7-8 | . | TGTGCCTCCCTTCCCAAGAACGGAGCTGAAGCTTTCTTT | CASLPKNGAEAFF